This TCR beta chain was retrieved from a study of blood T cell repertoires in COVID-19. The wider study: Samples taken during acute and convalescent COVID-19 were collected in the United States, Italy and Spain. The cDNA or gDNA used as material had been derived from T cells, B-cell-depleted T cells, or PBMCs.

Losses at the gene ends were 6 bases for V and 0 bases for J; bases not matched to a gene: 8. Germline V gene data show CDR1 as LGHDT and CDR2 as YNNKEL (reference sequence). This CDR3 has 17 residues. Original processing notes: By means of reference gene primer amplification, nucleated cell counts were estimated. The assay was immunoSEQ multiplex PCR, and TCRdb's table has in-frame clones only and misses some. The DNA gave D and trimming, while V, J and clone size come from that table. The sample records about 280,000 clones, about 86% being singletons. The J gene is TRBJ2-4, the V gene TRBV3-1 (or the pseudogene TRBV3-2); 10 nucleotides align to TRBD2. This TCR was sampled from a woman under 40 who had recovered from COVID-19. The sequencing input was peripheral blood. The CDR3 DNA follows: TGTGCCAGCAGACTGATCAGCGGGAGGGTAGCCAAAAACATTCAGTACTTC. It codes for CASRLISGRVAKNIQYF.